This T cell receptor beta chain was sequenced in a study of T cells after yellow fever vaccination. TCRdb fed the 5' RACE reads into MiXCR, producing one record per CDR3 protein. There are about 630,000 distinct CDR3 sequences in the sample; approximately 13% occur only once, and about 15% lies in the top ten. Deletions cut 0 bases from V and 8 bases from J, with 13 bases between. Per the germline V gene, CDR1 is LGHNA and CDR2 is YSLEER. The CDR3 length is 14 residues. This clonotype was seen a few times. Specimen: PBMCs, collected on the day of the yellow fever booster vaccination. The TCR originated in a man under 40 who received the YFV17D yellow fever vaccine. The chain carries TRBV4-3 and TRBJ1-2; no reliable D call. The DNA for the CDR3 is TGCGCCAGCAGCCAAGAATCAGGAGTAAGCGGCTACACCTTC. It yields the protein CASSQESGVSGYTF.